This TCR beta chain was sequenced for a study of cytomegalovirus exposure and HLA in healthy donors. Between the trimmed V and J ends, which lost 6 bases and 5 bases, there was a span of 14 bases. The CDR3 contains 14 residues. Germline V gene lookup returns CDR1 SGHDT and CDR2 YYEEEE. TCRdb's table, derived via immunoSEQ multiplex PCR, lists solely in-frame clones and lacks some. The sample contains 150,000 to 200,000 clones, 65% to 85% of which appear only once. The source of this sequence is a woman aged 18-35 years in good health and CMV-seropositive. The chain recombines TRBV5-6 with TRBJ1-4; TRBD1 might be the D (6 bases). Sequences were obtained from PBMCs. CDR3 region: CASTGAGANEKLFF. Written as DNA, the CDR3 is TGTGCCAGCACCGGAGCAGGGGCAAATGAAAAACTGTTTTTT.